This is a list of T cell receptor beta chains from one sample in a study of beta chain features in type 1 diabetes. Produced via immunoSEQ multiplex PCR; TCRdb's table is partial and in-frame only. Among 130,000 or so clones listed, 15% to 20% were seen once. Sequenced: central memory CD4+ T cells from blood. The source of these receptors is a man in his thirties or forties with type 1 diabetes. The CDR3 runs from the conserved cysteine through the conserved F or W.

CDR3 length: 13
V gene: TRBV7-2
J gene: TRBJ1-2
CDR3 protein: CASSLDRDSGYTF

CDR3 length: 16
V gene: TRBV7-2
J gene: TRBJ2-7
CDR3 protein: CASSPGQEGALYEQYF

CDR3 length: 13
V gene: TRBV10-3
J gene: TRBJ2-1
CDR3 protein: CATGLAGGNEQFF

CDR3 length: 10
V gene: TRBV4-3
J gene: TRBJ2-2
CDR3 protein: CASNTGELFF

CDR3 length: 12
V gene: TRBV4-2
J gene: TRBJ1-6
CDR3 protein: CASSQERSPLHF

CDR3 length: 18
V gene: TRBV23-1
J gene: TRBJ2-7
CDR3 protein: CASSHPNRTGSPSYEQYF

CDR3 length: 13
V gene: TRBV30
J gene: TRBJ2-7
CDR3 protein: CAWSLAGSYEQYF

CDR3 length: 15
V gene: TRBV9
J gene: TRBJ2-1
CDR3 protein: CASSVGTSAYNEQFF

CDR3 length: 11
V gene: TRBV7-2
J gene: TRBJ2-1
CDR3 protein: CASSLAHPVFF

CDR3 length: 14
V gene: TRBV5-1
J gene: TRBJ1-1
CDR3 protein: CASSSALGNTEAFF

CDR3 length: 13
V gene: TRBV7-3
J gene: TRBJ2-3
CDR3 protein: CASSPTGADTQYF

CDR3 length: 14
V gene: TRBV27
J gene: TRBJ2-7
CDR3 protein: CASSPWTEDYEQYF

CDR3 length: 12
V gene: TRBV28
J gene: TRBJ1-2
CDR3 protein: CASSLTRVGYTF

CDR3 length: 13
V gene: TRBV7-9
J gene: TRBJ2-1
CDR3 protein: CASSPGPDNEQFF

CDR3 length: 15
V gene: TRBV7-2
J gene: TRBJ2-1
CDR3 protein: CASSPRMSRNNEQFF

CDR3 length: 14
V gene: TRBV30
J gene: TRBJ2-1
CDR3 protein: CAWTGTSSYNEQFF

CDR3 length: 15
V gene: TRBV19
J gene: TRBJ1-6
CDR3 protein: CASSIGGSYNSPLHF

CDR3 length: 14
V gene: TRBV29-1
J gene: TRBJ2-3
CDR3 protein: CSGHRGQVTDTQYF

CDR3 length: 14
V gene: TRBV6-5
J gene: TRBJ1-1
CDR3 protein: CASSYSAVNTEAFF

CDR3 length: 13
V gene: TRBV7-2
J gene: TRBJ1-2
CDR3 protein: CASSLDVGYGYTF

CDR3 length: 13
V gene: TRBV7-8
J gene: TRBJ2-1
CDR3 protein: CASSLVPGNEQFF

CDR3 length: 16
V gene: TRBV7-3
J gene: TRBJ2-4
CDR3 protein: CASSLESSGAKNIQYF

CDR3 length: 14
V gene: TRBV5-1
J gene: TRBJ1-2
CDR3 protein: CASSLLEQAGGYTF

CDR3 length: 14
V gene: TRBV30
J gene: TRBJ1-6
CDR3 protein: CAWSRGGWNSPLHF

CDR3 length: 12
V gene: TRBV29-1
J gene: TRBJ1-2
CDR3 protein: CSVDQAGYGYTF

CDR3 length: 18
V gene: TRBV28
J gene: TRBJ2-5
CDR3 protein: CASSPEIAQDGPRKTQYF

CDR3 length: 15
V gene: TRBV6-6
J gene: TRBJ2-3
CDR3 protein: CASSVQGASTDTQYF

CDR3 length: 18
V gene: TRBV7-9
J gene: TRBJ2-3
CDR3 protein: CASSLIDTRRGRTDTQYF

CDR3 length: 14
V gene: TRBV18
J gene: TRBJ2-7
CDR3 protein: CASSQGAVTYEQYF

CDR3 length: 12
V gene: TRBV29-1
J gene: TRBJ2-1
CDR3 protein: CSVTQGYNEQFF

CDR3 length: 16
V gene: TRBV7-2
J gene: TRBJ2-5
CDR3 protein: CASSLGGRARVETQYF

CDR3 length: 13
V gene: TRBV16
J gene: TRBJ2-7
CDR3 protein: CASSQWGTYEQYF

CDR3 length: 16
V gene: TRBV4-2
J gene: TRBJ2-1
CDR3 protein: CASSQDSATGGGEQFF

CDR3 length: 15
V gene: TRBV29-1
J gene: TRBJ2-5
CDR3 protein: CSVPMDRGIQETQYF

CDR3 length: 14
V gene: TRBV5-4
J gene: TRBJ2-3
CDR3 protein: CASSLPGATDTQYF

CDR3 length: 16
V gene: TRBV7-2
J gene: TRBJ2-4
CDR3 protein: CASSYSGQGAKNIQYF

CDR3 length: 17
V gene: TRBV7-6
J gene: TRBJ2-3
CDR3 protein: CASSLVGGAQTTDTQYF

CDR3 length: 13
V gene: TRBV7-3
J gene: TRBJ2-1
CDR3 protein: CASSLLGRNEQFF

CDR3 length: 12
V gene: TRBV29-1
J gene: TRBJ2-7
CDR3 protein: CSVGFRNYEQYF

CDR3 length: 16
V gene: TRBV4-1
J gene: TRBJ2-7
CDR3 protein: CASSQGTSGGAYEQYF

CDR3 length: 13
V gene: TRBV2
J gene: TRBJ2-5
CDR3 protein: CASSPQGEQTQYF

CDR3 length: 15
V gene: TRBV7-9
J gene: TRBJ2-1
CDR3 protein: CASSTWDSGRNEQFF

CDR3 length: 13
V gene: TRBV4-2
J gene: TRBJ1-1
CDR3 protein: CASAGWGNTEAFF